The 24 T cell receptor beta chains listed next were all sequenced from one sample in a study of blood T cell repertoires in COVID-19 (dated by TCRdb to the early 2020s). Library preparation was by the immunoSEQ multiplex PCR assay. Drawn from immuneACCESS, this table holds only the in-frame rearrangements with V and J called that TCRdb kept. Clones are partly lost; checked studies trace under half to an unresolved V gene and leave the rest unexplained. In all, the sample holds 150,000 to 200,000 clones, and about 93% of those were seen once. The ten largest account for about 4.5% of the sample. The sample was peripheral blood. Source of these receptors: a woman aged 45 to 65 with acute or convalescent COVID-19.

The chain links TRBV7-3 to TRBJ2-1; perhaps TRBD2 as D (5 bases). Deletions cut 5 bases from V and 4 bases from J, with 12 bases between. The CDR3 has 14 residues. Germline V CDR1 and CDR2: SGHTA, FQGTGA. CDR3 in amino acids: CASSPTGSYNEQFF. The CDR3, as DNA: TGTGCCAGCAGCCCAACGGGGTCATACAATGAGCAGTTCTTC. The full variable domain, rest sourced from reference TRBV7-3 and TRBJ2-1, is GAGVSQTPSNKVTEKGKYVELRCDPISGHTALYWYRQSLGQGPEFLIYFQGTGAADDSGLPNDRFFAVRPEGSVSTLKIQRTERGDSAVYLCASSPTGSYNEQFFGPGTRLTVL.

V gene TRBV11-2 combines with J gene TRBJ1-2; D is ambiguous. The germline V and J ends were trimmed by 5 bases and 6 bases, with 10 bases remaining between them. CDR1 and CDR2 (germline): SGHAT, FQNNGV. The CDR3 runs to 12 residues. CDR3 sequence: CASSREGNGYTF. The CDR3 nucleotides read TGTGCCAGCAGCCGGGAAGGGAATGGCTACACCTTC.

This chain uses TRBV5-4 with TRBJ1-2, with 7 bases matching TRBD1. The CDR3 length is 15 residues. Per the germline V gene, CDR1 is SGHNT and CDR2 is YYREEE (reference sequence). V shed 4 bases and J 0 bases; nucleotides not matched to a gene: 6. CDR3 sequence: CASSGGTVANYGYTF. Written as DNA, the CDR3 is TGTGCCAGCAGCGGCGGGACAGTTGCTAACTATGGCTACACCTTC.

This clone showed up just once. V usage is TRBV10-3 and J usage is TRBJ2-3, with 13 bases that match TRBD2. There are 15 residues in the CDR3. CDR1 is ENHRY and CDR2 is SYGVKD in the germline V gene. V lost 4 bases, J lost 6 bases, and 4 bases stayed unmatched. CDR3 in DNA: TGTGCCATCAGTGGGGGACTAGCGGGGTGGGATACGCAGTATTTT. This gives the protein CAISGGLAGWDTQYF.

On this clone: This sample also contains other DNA sequences that code for the same CDR3. This chain links TRBV19 with TRBJ1-5; D gene uncertain. The V end lost 3 bases, the J end lost 6 bases, and 12 bases lay between the germline ends. Germline V CDR1 and CDR2: LNHDA, SQIVND (reference sequence). This CDR3 has 14 residues. CDR3 sequence (DNA): TGTGCCAGTAGTATGACCGGGGTAGGTCAGCCCCAGCATTTT. Translated, it gives CASSMTGVGQPQHF.

V and J are TRBV11-2 and TRBJ1-6; the D is unclear. The V gene lost 6 bases and the J gene lost 0 bases, with 21 bases spanning the gap. Germline V lookup: CDR1 SGHAT, CDR2 FQNNGV. The CDR3 length is 19 residues. CDR3 bases: TGTGCCAGCAGGGGCGGGCGGGCAGTAAAGAGCTCCTATAATTCACCCCTCCACTTT. This gives the protein CASRGGRAVKSSYNSPLHF.

This chain's CDR3 is CATSKAQGAEKQYF. The CDR3 DNA sequence: TGTGCCACCAGCAAGGCGCAGGGGGCTGAAAAGCAGTACTTC. The V and J genes are TRBV15 and TRBJ2-7, with 8 bases fitting TRBD1. CDR3 length equals 14 residues. The junction had 10 bases not matched to a gene; V was cut back by 4 bases and J by 8 bases. The germline CDR1 and CDR2 sequences are LNHNV and YYDKDF (reference sequence). The full variable domain, with the rest looked up from reference TRBV15 and TRBJ2-7, is DAMVIQNPRYQVTQFGKPVTLSCSQTLNHNVMYWYQQKSSQAPKLLFHYYDKDFNNEADTPDNFQSRRPNTSFCFLDIRSPGLGDTAMYLCATSKAQGAEKQYFGPGTRLTVT.

The V call is TRBV24-1, the J call TRBJ1-2; the D gene is possibly TRBD1 (5 bases). Germline lookup yields CDR1 KGHDR and CDR2 SFDVKD. Trimming removed 2 bases from V and 2 bases from J, with 11 bases in between. CDR3 length: 15 residues. This CDR3 reads CATSDSLTENYGYTF. The CDR3 region has the DNA TGTGCCACCAGTGATTCTTTGACAGAGAACTATGGCTACACCTTC.

The chain uses TRBV5-6 and TRBJ1-6; D uncertain. This CDR3 region has 15 residues. Trimming stripped 0 bases from V and 3 bases from J, with 7 bases between. The germline V gene encodes CDR1 SGHDT and CDR2 YYEEEE. Here the CDR3 reads CASSLGQNYNSPLHF. CDR3 in DNA: TGTGCCAGCAGCTTGGGGCAGAACTATAATTCACCCCTCCACTTT.

This rearrangement joins TRBV7-9 to TRBJ2-3; a possible D gene is TRBD1 (5 bases). The CDR3 is 15 amino acids. Trimming took off 5 bases at V and 5 bases at J, with 17 bases between the two ends. CDR1 and CDR2 from the germline V gene are SEHNR and FQNEAQ (reference sequence). The CDR3 nucleotides are TGTGCCAGCAGCGAGGAAGGTGTAGGGGAAGATACGCAGTATTTT. Its protein product is CASSEEGVGEDTQYF.

The rearrangement uses TRBV10-3 and TRBJ2-7; 8 nucleotides agree with TRBD1. This CDR3 spans 14 amino acids. In germline, CDR1 is ENHRY, CDR2 SYGVKD. J was trimmed by 1 base and V by 3 bases; bases with no gene match: 2. CDR3 amino acids: CAISDNRGSYEQYF. CDR3 coding DNA: TGTGCCATCAGTGACAACAGGGGGTCCTACGAGCAGTACTTC.

This chain links TRBV10-3 with TRBJ2-4; D is possibly TRBD1 (6 bases). The germline V and J ends were trimmed by 8 bases and 0 bases, with 17 bases remaining between them. Germline V lookup: CDR1 ENHRY, CDR2 SYGVKD. The CDR3 extends over 16 amino acids. In DNA form, the CDR3 reads TGTGCCATCTGGGACACCCTAGGGGAAGCCAAAAACATTCAGTACTTC. This sequence encodes CAIWDTLGEAKNIQYF.

This chain uses TRBV19 with TRBJ1-5; the match to TRBD1 covers 7 bases. CDR1 is LNHDA, CDR2 SQIVND, per germline (reference sequence). This CDR3 is 16 amino acids long. J was trimmed by 3 bases and V by 5 bases; bases with no gene match: 10. The CDR3: CASSPINRGNNQPQHF. The DNA for the CDR3 is TGTGCCAGTAGTCCGATCAACAGGGGAAACAATCAGCCCCAGCATTTT.

The rearrangement links TRBV24-1 to TRBJ2-1, with 7 bases aligning to TRBD1. Germline V gene lookup returns CDR1 KGHDR and CDR2 SFDVKD. The CDR3 runs to 13 residues. J lost 6 bases, V lost 6 bases, and 4 bases had no gene match. CDR3 sequence reads: CATSRPGGNEQFF. The CDR3 nucleotides read TGTGCCACCAGTCGCCCAGGGGGCAATGAGCAGTTCTTC.

This chain joins TRBV10-3 and TRBJ1-2; maybe TRBD1 (5 bases). The CDR3 extends over 15 amino acids. V dropped 0 bases and J dropped 4 bases, with 12 bases sitting between them. The germline V gene has CDR1 ENHRY and CDR2 SYGVKD. CDR3 in amino acids: CAISESRQSSYGYTF. CDR3 bases: TGTGCCATCAGTGAGTCGCGACAGTCCTCCTATGGCTACACCTTC.

This clone has a single count. J is TRBJ1-3 and V is TRBV18; 7 nucleotides align to TRBD1. V trimming: 6 bases; J trimming: 6 bases; junction bases outside the gene matches: 8. This CDR3 contains 14 residues. Germline lookup yields CDR1 KGHSH and CDR2 LQKENI. The CDR3 region is CASSRDSSENTIYF. The CDR3 nucleotides are TGTGCCAGCTCGAGGGACAGTTCGGAAAACACCATATATTTT.

V usage is TRBV2 and J usage is TRBJ2-4; TRBD2 matches at 9 bases. The CDR3 is 16 residues long. The germline gives CDR1 SNHLY, CDR2 FYNNEI. Unmatched junction bases numbered 8, after V lost 8 bases and J lost 0 bases. CDR3 nucleotides: TGTGCCAGCCTCCAGGGGCGGGAGGGAGCCAAAAACATTCAGTACTTC. It codes for CASLQGREGAKNIQYF.

DNA of the CDR3: TGTGCCAGCAGACGAACACAGGGGTTTGGATTGGTCGAAGAGACCCAGTACTTC. Its protein product is CASRRTQGFGLVEETQYF. The genes are TRBV5-5 and TRBJ2-5; 7 bases align to TRBD1. CDR1 SGHKS and CDR2 YYEKEE come from the germline V gene (reference sequence). The CDR3 is 18 amino acids. V was pared by 5 bases and J by 3 bases, with 19 bases of the junction left unmatched. The full variable domain, rest sourced from reference TRBV5-5 and TRBJ2-5, is DAGVTQSPTHLIKTRGQQVTLRCSPISGHKSVSWYQQVLGQGPQFIFQYYEKEERGRGNFPDRFSARQFPNYSSELNVNALLLGDSALYLCASRRTQGFGLVEETQYFGPGTRLLVL.

This clone has only a few counts. The chain employs TRBV7-8 and TRBJ2-3; D might be TRBD1 (5 bases). This CDR3 region has 13 residues. CDR1 and CDR2 from the germline V gene are SGHVS and FQNEAQ. With 0 bases removed from V and 11 bases from J, the gap between germline ends came to 12 bases. The CDR3 DNA sequence: TGTGCCAGCAGCTTAGCCGGCCCCCAGGGGCAGTATTTT. Amino acid sequence: CASSLAGPQGQYF.

The chain joins TRBV12-2 to TRBJ2-7; the listed D gene, TRBD1, was not tested against the DNA. TRBV12-2 is a pseudogene locus. The CDR3 is 15 amino acids. The CDR3, as DNA: TGTGCAAGTCGCTCTCGGAAGGGGCCAGGTCACTCGCAGTACTTC. Encoded protein: CASRSRKGPGHSQYF.

This clone was detected once. The chain uses TRBV7-9 and TRBJ2-3, with D perhaps matching TRBD1 (5 bases). The CDR3 contains 16 residues. CDR1 is SEHNR and CDR2 is FQNEAQ in the germline V gene (reference sequence). Trimming shortened V by 2 bases and J by 1 base, and 13 bases separated the two germline ends. In nucleotides, the CDR3 is TGTGCCAGCAGCTTAAGGGGCAGCTTGGGCACAGATACGCAGTATTTT. This translates into CASSLRGSLGTDTQYF.

This CDR3 reads CASSTSVRGETQYF. The DNA of the CDR3 is TGTGCCAGTAGTACTTCCGTAAGGGGAGAGACCCAGTACTTC. The J gene is TRBJ2-5, the V gene TRBV19; D may be TRBD1 (5 bases). The germline V gene encodes CDR1 LNHDA and CDR2 SQIVND (reference sequence). This CDR3 region has 14 residues. V shed 4 bases and J shed 4 bases, with 13 bases lying between them.

The chain uses TRBV7-9 and TRBJ1-2; 9 bases are a match to TRBD1. CDR1 is SEHNR, CDR2 FQNEAQ, per germline (reference sequence). Trimming at V came to 4 bases and at J to 5 bases, leaving 5 bases not matched to a gene. The CDR3 is 14 amino acids. The CDR3 protein is CASSSAGTGYGYTF. The CDR3 DNA reads TGTGCCAGCAGCTCCGCCGGGACAGGGTATGGCTACACCTTC.

This clone was found once. This chain links TRBV24-1 with TRBJ2-1; no clear D gene. V shed 4 bases and J shed 5 bases, with 5 bases lying between them. Germline loops: CDR1 KGHDR, CDR2 SFDVKD. This CDR3 comprises 12 residues. CDR3 region: CATSDPDNEQFF. CDR3 sequence (DNA): TGTGCCACCAGTGACCCGGACAATGAGCAGTTCTTC.